This T cell receptor beta chain was identified in a study of T cells in Graves' hyperthyroidism and ophthalmopathy. With respect to this clonotype: The germline gene is not matched at one end of the junction; a read error may be the cause.

The investigators amplified TCR beta CDR3 regions from RNA transcripts. First-round RT-PCR targeting the TCR CDR3 was performed with the HTBI primer set. Via MiXCR, TCRdb re-called the multiplex PCR reads, giving one row per CDR3 protein. The sample includes roughly 260,000 distinct CDR3 sequences, about 14% of them seen just once. The CDR3 runs 16 residues. Germline V CDR1 and CDR2: MDHEN, SYDVKM. Those patients with uncontrolled infection, other autoimmune disease, pregnancy or lactation were excluded. The sample comprised blood. The chain is built from TRBV28 and TRBJ1-1, with a possible D match to TRBD1 (6 bases). The origin of this receptor is a woman aged 40 to 55 with Graves' hyperthyroidism that later progressed to Graves' ophthalmopathy. The CDR3 is CAISFTGSTLNTEAFF. Written as DNA, the CDR3 is TGTGCCATCAGTTTTACAGGGTCTACGTTGAACACTGAAGCTTTCTTT. Complete variable domain (other parts from reference TRBV28 and TRBJ1-1): DVKVTQSSRYLVKRTGEKVFLECVQDMDHENMFWYRQDPGLGLRLIYFSYDVKMKEKGDIPEGYSVSREKKERFSLILESASTNQTSMYLCAISFTGSTLNTEAFFGQGTRLTVV.